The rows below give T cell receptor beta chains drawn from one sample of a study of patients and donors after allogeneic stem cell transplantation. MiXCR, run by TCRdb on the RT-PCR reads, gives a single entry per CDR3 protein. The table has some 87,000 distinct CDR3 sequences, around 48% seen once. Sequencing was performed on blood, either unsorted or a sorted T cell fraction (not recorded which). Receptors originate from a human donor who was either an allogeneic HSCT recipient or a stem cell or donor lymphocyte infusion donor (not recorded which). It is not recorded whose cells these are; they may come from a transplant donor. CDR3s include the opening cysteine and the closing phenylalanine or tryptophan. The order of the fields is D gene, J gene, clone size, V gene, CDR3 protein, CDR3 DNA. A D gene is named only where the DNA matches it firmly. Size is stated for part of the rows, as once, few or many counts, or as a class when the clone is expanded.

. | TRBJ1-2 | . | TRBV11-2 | CASSLEWVPHGYTF | TGTGCCAGCAGCTTAGAGTGGGTTCCTCATGGCTACACCTTC
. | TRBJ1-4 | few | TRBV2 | CASSVDGDFEEKLFF | TGTGCCAGCAGTGTAGATGGGGACTTTGAGGAAAAACTGTTTTTT
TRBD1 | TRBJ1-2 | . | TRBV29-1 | CSVDFRDRLYGYTF | TGCAGCGTTGACTTCCGGGACAGGCTCTATGGCTACACCTTC
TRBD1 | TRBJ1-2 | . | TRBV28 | CASRAGGYGYTF | TGTGCCAGCAGAGCAGGGGGATATGGCTACACCTTC
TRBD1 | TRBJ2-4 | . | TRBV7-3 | CASSLDRAPGDIQYF | TGTGCCAGCAGTTTGGACAGGGCACCCGGGGACATTCAGTACTTC
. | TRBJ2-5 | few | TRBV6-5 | CASSYTLDATQYF | TGTGCCAGCAGTTACACCCTCGACGCGACCCAGTACTTC
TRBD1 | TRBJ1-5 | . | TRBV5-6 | CASSSLQGAGQPQHF | TGTGCCAGCAGCTCCTTACAGGGGGCGGGTCAGCCCCAGCATTTT
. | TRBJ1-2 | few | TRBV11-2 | CASSLDQGLYGYTF | TGTGCCAGCAGCTTAGATCAGGGTCTCTATGGCTACACCTTC
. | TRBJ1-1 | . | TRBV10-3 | CAISVGRENTEAFF | TGTGCCATCAGTGTGGGCAGGGAGAACACTGAAGCTTTCTTT
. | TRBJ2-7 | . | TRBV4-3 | CASSQDRAWGPYEQYF | TGCGCCAGCAGCCAAGATAGGGCATGGGGACCCTACGAGCAGTACTTC
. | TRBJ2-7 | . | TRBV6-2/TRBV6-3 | CPSSPYPVSRGNEQYF | TGTCCCAGCAGTCCCTATCCCGTGTCACGGGGCAACGAGCAGTACTTC
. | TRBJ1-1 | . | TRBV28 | CASRVQENTEAFF | TGTGCCAGCAGGGTACAAGAAAACACTGAAGCTTTCTTT
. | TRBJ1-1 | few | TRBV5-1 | CASSLYETRTEAFF | TGCGCCAGCAGCTTGTATGAGACGAGGACTGAAGCTTTCTTT
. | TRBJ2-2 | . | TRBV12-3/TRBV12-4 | CASRPRPLMTGELFF | TGTGCCAGCAGACCTCGGCCCTTGATGACCGGGGAGCTGTTTTTT
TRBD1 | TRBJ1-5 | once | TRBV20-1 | CSARATGGSNQPQHF | TGCAGTGCTAGAGCGACAGGGGGGAGCAATCAGCCCCAGCATTTT
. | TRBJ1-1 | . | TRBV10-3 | CAISEFQTGPADFF | TGTGCCATCAGTGAGTTTCAGACGGGCCCCGCGGATTTCTTT
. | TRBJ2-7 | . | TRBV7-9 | CASSYIGEQYF | TGTGCCAGCAGCTATATCGGCGAGCAGTACTTC
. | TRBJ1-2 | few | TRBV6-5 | CASRDNYGYTF | TGTGCCAGCAGAGATAACTATGGCTACACCTTC
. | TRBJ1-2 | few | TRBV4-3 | CASSHTHFNYGYTF | TGCGCCAGCAGCCATACCCACTTTAACTATGGCTACACCTTC
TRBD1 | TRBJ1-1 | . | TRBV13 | CASQLGDRSTEAFF | TGTGCCAGCCAGTTAGGGGACAGGAGCACTGAAGCTTTCTTT
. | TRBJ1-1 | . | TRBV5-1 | CASSATVRGTEAFF | TGCGCCAGCAGCGCCACGGTCAGGGGAACTGAAGCTTTCTTT
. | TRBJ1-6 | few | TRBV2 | CASSAGGSYNSPLHF | TGTGCCAGCAGTGCCGGGGGATCCTATAATTCACCCCTCCACTTT
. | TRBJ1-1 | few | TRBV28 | CASTGDGTEAFF | TGTGCCAGCACGGGAGACGGCACTGAAGCTTTCTTT
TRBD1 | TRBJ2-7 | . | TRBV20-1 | CSARSAGGFYEQYF | TGCAGTGCTAGAAGTGCAGGGGGCTTTTACGAGCAGTACTTC
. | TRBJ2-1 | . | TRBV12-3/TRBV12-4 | CASGWSYNEQFF | TGTGCCAGCGGATGGTCCTACAATGAGCAGTTCTTC
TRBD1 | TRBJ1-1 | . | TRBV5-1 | CASRSTGDTEAFF | TGCGCCAGCAGATCCACAGGGGACACTGAAGCTTTCTTT
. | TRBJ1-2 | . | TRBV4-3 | CASSQVVVGAYGYTF | TGCGCCAGCAGCCAAGTTGTAGTCGGGGCGTATGGCTACACCTTC
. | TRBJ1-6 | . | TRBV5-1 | CASSFADGAISPLHF | TGCGCCAGCAGCTTCGCGGACGGCGCTATTTCACCCCTCCACTTT
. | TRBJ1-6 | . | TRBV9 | CASSVESTLGSPLHF | TGTGCCAGCAGCGTAGAAAGCACTTTGGGTTCACCCCTCCACTTT
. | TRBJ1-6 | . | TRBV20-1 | CSALILQGQNSPLHF | TGCAGTGCCCTCATACTTCAGGGGCAGAATTCACCCCTCCACTTT
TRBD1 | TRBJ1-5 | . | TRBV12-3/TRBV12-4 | CASRPGQSNQPQHF | TGTGCCAGCAGGCCGGGACAGTCGAATCAGCCCCAGCATTTT
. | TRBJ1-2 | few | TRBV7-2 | CASSPPGEGYGYTF | TGTGCCAGCAGCCCTCCGGGGGAGGGCTATGGCTACACCTTC
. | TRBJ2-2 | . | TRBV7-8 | CASSSHRTTGELFF | TGTGCCAGCAGCTCCCATCGGACCACCGGGGAGCTGTTTTTT
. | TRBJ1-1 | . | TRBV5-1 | CASNYYYSLGTEAFF | TGCGCCAGCAACTATTACTACTCACTGGGCACTGAAGCTTTCTTT
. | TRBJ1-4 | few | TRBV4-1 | CASSRESGGILGEKLFF | TGCGCCAGCAGCAGGGAATCCGGTGGAATCCTGGGTGAAAAACTGTTTTTT
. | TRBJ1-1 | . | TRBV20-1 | CSASRGVNTEAFF | TGCAGTGCTAGTAGGGGGGTGAACACTGAAGCTTTCTTT
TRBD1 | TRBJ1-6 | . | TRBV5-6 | CASSKDRGQSPLHF | TGTGCCAGCAGCAAGGACAGGGGGCAATCACCCCTCCACTTT
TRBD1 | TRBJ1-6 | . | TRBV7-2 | CASSFMLTGTGANSPLHF | TGTGCCAGCAGCTTTATGCTAACCGGGACAGGGGCTAATTCACCCCTCCACTTT
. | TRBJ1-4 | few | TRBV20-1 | CSASGAVNEKLFF | TGCAGTGCTAGTGGGGCAGTTAATGAAAAACTGTTTTTT
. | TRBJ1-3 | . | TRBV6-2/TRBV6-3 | CASLDRISGNTIYF | TGTGCCAGCCTCGACCGGATCTCTGGAAACACCATATATTTT
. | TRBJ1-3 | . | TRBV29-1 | CSIWRAGADSGNTIYF | TGCAGCATTTGGCGGGCGGGAGCCGACTCTGGAAACACCATATATTTT
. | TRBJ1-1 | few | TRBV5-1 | CASSLESRAEAFF | TGCGCCAGCAGCTTGGAGTCTCGGGCTGAAGCTTTCTTT
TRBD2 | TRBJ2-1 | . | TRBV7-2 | CASSFSGIYNEQFF | TGTGCCAGCAGCTTTAGCGGGATTTACAATGAGCAGTTCTTC
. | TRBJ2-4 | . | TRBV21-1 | CASSKECRGDVTKNIQYF | TGTGCCAGCAGCAAAGAGTGCCGAGGTGACGTGACCAAAAACATTCAGTACTTC
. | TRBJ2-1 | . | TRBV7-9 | CASDTGYNEQFF | TGTGCCAGTGATACAGGGTACAATGAGCAGTTCTTC
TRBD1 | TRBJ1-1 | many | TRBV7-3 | CASSSQGATEAFF | TGTGCCAGCAGCTCCCAGGGGGCCACTGAAGCTTTCTTT
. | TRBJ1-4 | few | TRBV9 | CASSPSGHHEKLFF | TGTGCCAGCAGCCCCTCGGGACACCATGAAAAACTGTTTTTT
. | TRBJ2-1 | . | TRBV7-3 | CASRPGGLGKEWGNEQFF | TGTGCCAGCAGACCTGGGGGACTGGGGAAAGAATGGGGCAATGAGCAGTTCTTC
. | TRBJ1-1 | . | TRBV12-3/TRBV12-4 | CASSPTPMNTEAFF | TGTGCCAGCAGCCCAACGCCCATGAACACTGAAGCTTTCTTT
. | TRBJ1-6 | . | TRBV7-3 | CASSLLPGPRSPLHF | TGTGCCAGCAGTCTTTTACCGGGACCCCGGTCACCCCTCCACTTT